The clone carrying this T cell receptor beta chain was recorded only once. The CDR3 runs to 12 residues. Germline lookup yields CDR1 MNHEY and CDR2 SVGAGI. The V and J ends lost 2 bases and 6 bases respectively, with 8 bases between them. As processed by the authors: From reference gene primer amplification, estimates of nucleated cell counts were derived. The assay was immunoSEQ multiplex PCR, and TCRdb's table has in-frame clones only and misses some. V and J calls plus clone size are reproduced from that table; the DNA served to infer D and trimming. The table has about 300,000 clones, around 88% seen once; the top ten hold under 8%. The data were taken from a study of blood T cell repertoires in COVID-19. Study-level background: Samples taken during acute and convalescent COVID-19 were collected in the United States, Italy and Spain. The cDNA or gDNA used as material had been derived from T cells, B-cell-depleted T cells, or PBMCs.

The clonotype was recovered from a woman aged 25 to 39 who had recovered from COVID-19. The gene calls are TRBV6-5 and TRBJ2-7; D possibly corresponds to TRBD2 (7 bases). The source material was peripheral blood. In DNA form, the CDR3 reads TGTGCCAGCAGTTACCGGGGGGCCGAGCAGTACTTC. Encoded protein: CASSYRGAEQYF.